These 30 T cell receptor beta chains share one sample of origin, sequenced in a study of T cell responses to AZD1222 COVID-19 vaccine. Only in-frame clones appear in the TCRdb table, and some are missing; sequencing was by immunoSEQ multiplex PCR. The sample lists about 120,000 clones; about 90% were seen once. The sequences come from peripheral blood, collected on day 0 of AZD1222 vaccination. The receptors come from an adult in good health.

The chain is built from TRBV5-1 and TRBJ1-1; TRBD1 might be the D (6 bases). Trimming cost V 4 bases and J 8 bases, with 12 bases left between them. In germline, CDR1 is SGHRS, CDR2 YFSETQ. The CDR3 spans 12 residues. Written as DNA, the CDR3 is TGCGCCAGCAGCCGGCCCGGGACAGAAGCTTTCTTT. Protein: CASSRPGTEAFF.

V is TRBV7-8 and J is TRBJ2-4; 9 bases line up with TRBD1. Germline V gene lookup returns CDR1 SGHVS and CDR2 FQNEAQ. V dropped 5 bases and J dropped 2; count of bases not matched to a gene: 7. This CDR3 comprises 16 residues. The CDR3 DNA reads TGTGCCAGCAGCCCCCGGGACAGGGCAACCAAAAACATTCAGTACTTC. This encodes CASSPRDRATKNIQYF.

Here the CDR3 DNA reads TGTGCCAGCAGGGGCACCTCTGGGTCTGGAAACACCATATATTTT. Protein: CASRGTSGSGNTIYF. The V gene is TRBV2, the J gene TRBJ1-3; D not resolved. The length of the CDR3 is 15 residues. The V and J ends lost 6 bases and 1 base respectively, with 13 bases between them. Germline CDR1 and CDR2: SNHLY and FYNNEI.

A word on this clone: Other DNA sequences in this specimen translate into the identical CDR3. The rearrangement uses TRBV30 and TRBJ2-7; the D gene is possibly TRBD1 (6 bases). V was cut by 4 bases and J by 0 bases, with 7 bases left in between. CDR3 length equals 12 residues. CDR1 and CDR2 (germline): GTSNPN, SVGIG (reference sequence). The chain's CDR3 is CAWKQGSYEQYF. DNA for the CDR3: TGTGCCTGGAAACAGGGCTCCTACGAGCAGTACTTC.

V gene TRBV5-1 combines with J gene TRBJ2-7, with D possibly TRBD2 on 6 matching bases. The germline V gene has CDR1 SGHRS and CDR2 YFSETQ. The CDR3 is made up of 15 amino acids. V lost 0 bases, J lost 2 bases, and 12 bases lay in between. DNA for the CDR3: TGCGCCAGCAGCTTGGCCGGGGGAGGCGCCTACGAGCAGTACTTC. Amino acid sequence: CASSLAGGGAYEQYF.

This sequence joins TRBV18 and TRBJ1-3; D uncertain. CDR3 size: 15 residues. The V end was cut by 3 bases, the J end by 0 bases, with 9 bases between. Germline CDR1 KGHSH, CDR2 LQKENI. The CDR3 region is CASSPDGNSGNTIYF. The DNA for the CDR3 is TGTGCCAGCTCACCGGACGGGAACTCTGGAAACACCATATATTTT.

This chain connects TRBV2 to TRBJ2-7; perhaps D is TRBD1 or TRBD2 (6 bases each). The CDR3 has 13 amino acids. The V gene's germline CDR1 is SNHLY and CDR2 FYNNEI. V was pared by 7 bases and J by 7 bases, with 17 bases between. The CDR3 reads CASTVRQEGEQYF. The CDR3 DNA reads TGTGCCAGCACGGTACGACAGGAGGGAGAGCAGTACTTC. Complete variable domain (other parts from reference TRBV2 and TRBJ2-7): EPEVTQTPSHQVTQMGQEVILRCVPISNHLYFYWYRQILGQKVEFLVSFYNNEISEKSEIFDDQFSVERPDGSNFTLKIRSTKLEDSAMYFCASTVRQEGEQYFGPGTRLTVT.

This CDR3 reads CASSWGRLKGSGYTF. The CDR3 coding sequence is TGTGCCAGCAGCTGGGGGCGTCTTAAGGGCTCTGGCTACACCTTC. J is TRBJ1-2 and V is TRBV7-2, with D perhaps TRBD1 (6 bases). CDR1 and CDR2 (germline): SGHTA, FQGNSA. The CDR3 spans 15 residues. V lost 4 bases, J lost 7 bases, and 19 bases lay in between.

This chain connects TRBV3-1 (or the pseudogene TRBV3-2) to TRBJ2-1; D gene ambiguous. The V and J ends lost 1 base and 4 bases respectively, with 8 bases between them. The CDR3 has 14 residues. Germline V gene lookup returns CDR1 LGHDT and CDR2 YNNKEL (reference sequence). In DNA form, the CDR3 reads TGTGCCAGCAGCCAAGGCTCTTCATACAATGAGCAGTTCTTC. It encodes CASSQGSSYNEQFF.

The chain links TRBV3-1 (or the pseudogene TRBV3-2) to TRBJ1-6; 8 bases align to TRBD1. After removal of 2 bases from V and 9 bases from J, the junction contained 12 bases not matched to a gene. Germline V CDR1 and CDR2: LGHDT, YNNKEL (reference sequence). The CDR3 runs 17 residues. The CDR3 loop is CASSQPRTGSRVSPLHF. Here the CDR3 DNA reads TGTGCCAGCAGCCAACCCCGGACAGGGTCAAGGGTTTCACCCCTCCACTTT.

V usage is TRBV6-4 and J usage is TRBJ1-2, with TRBD1 matching over 8 bases. The CDR3 is 14 residues long. Germline V gene data show CDR1 as MRHNA and CDR2 as SNTAGT. Trimming cost V 0 bases and J 8 bases; bases outside gene matches: 5. As DNA, the CDR3 is TGTGCCAGCAGTGACTCGGGACAGGCGGAGGGCTACACCTTC. Amino acid sequence: CASSDSGQAEGYTF.

The rearrangement uses TRBV5-1 and TRBJ2-1, with D tentatively TRBD1 (6 bases). Deletions cut 4 bases from V and 2 bases from J, with 13 bases between. The germline CDR1 and CDR2 sequences are SGHRS and YFSETQ. The CDR3 contains 15 residues. In nucleotides, the CDR3 is TGCGCCAGCAGCGAACAGGGAGTAACCTACAATGAGCAGTTCTTC. Protein sequence: CASSEQGVTYNEQFF. The complete variable domain, with remaining parts taken from reference TRBV5-1 and TRBJ2-1, reads KAGVTQTPRYLIKTRGQQVTLSCSPISGHRSVSWYQQTPGQGLQFLFEYFSETQRNKGNFPGRFSGRQFSNSRSEMNVSTLELGDSALYLCASSEQGVTYNEQFFGPGTRLTVL.

This chain links TRBV4-2 with TRBJ1-2; 7 bases agree with TRBD1. Trimming cost V 4 bases and J 2 bases; bases outside gene matches: 10. The CDR3 spans 16 residues. CDR1 LGHNA and CDR2 YNFKEQ come from the germline V gene. This CDR3 is CASSPQDLTGNYGYTF. Here the CDR3 DNA reads TGTGCCAGCAGCCCCCAGGACCTGACAGGGAACTATGGCTACACCTTC.

The chain recombines TRBV19 with TRBJ1-3; D gene ambiguous. CDR3 size: 16 residues. Germline lookup yields CDR1 LNHDA and CDR2 SQIVND (reference sequence). Trimming shortened V by 5 bases and J by 1 base, and 15 bases separated the two germline ends. This CDR3 reads CASSSDGARSGNTIYF. For the CDR3, the DNA is TGTGCCAGTAGTTCAGACGGCGCAAGGTCTGGAAACACCATATATTTT.

The CDR3 region is CSAPGPCYTF. DNA of the CDR3: TGCAGTGCTCCCGGCCCATGCTACACCTTC. V is TRBV20-1 and J is TRBJ1-2; D is unclear. V was cut by 5 bases and J by 9 bases, with 10 bases left in between. There are 10 residues in the CDR3. CDR1 and CDR2 from the germline V gene are DFQATT and SNEGSKA (reference sequence).

The rearrangement links TRBV4-1 to TRBJ2-7; D remains unclear. CDR1 and CDR2 (germline): MGHRA, YSYEKL. The CDR3 loop spans 15 amino acids. V lost 0 bases and J lost 0, with 9 bases in between. The CDR3 nucleotides read TGCGCCAGCAGCCAAGAGGTCGGTCGCTCCTACGAGCAGTACTTC. Its translation: CASSQEVGRSYEQYF.

The chain employs TRBV10-2 and TRBJ1-5, with D possibly TRBD1 on 6 matching bases. CDR1 WSHSY and CDR2 SAAADI come from the germline V gene. V lost 2 bases to trimming and J lost 1 base, with 9 bases between them. CDR3 length equals 15 residues. DNA of the CDR3: TGCGCCAGCAGTGAGCCCCAGGGGAGCAATCAGCCCCAGCATTTT. This translates into CASSEPQGSNQPQHF.

This rearrangement joins TRBV4-1 to TRBJ1-6; D not certain. V was shortened by 0 bases and J by 7 bases, with 16 bases between the two germline ends. The CDR3 consists of 17 residues. Germline CDR1 reads MGHRA; CDR2 reads YSYEKL. The CDR3 loop reads CASSQDGVSRGNSPLHF. The CDR3 DNA sequence: TGCGCCAGCAGCCAAGATGGGGTTTCCCGTGGGAATTCACCCCTCCACTTT.

The table lists this clone with a count of one. The genes are TRBV2 and TRBJ1-2; 7 nucleotides match TRBD1. The CDR3 consists of 14 residues. Losses at the gene ends were 7 bases for V and 5 bases for J; bases not matched to a gene: 10. The V gene's germline CDR1 is SNHLY and CDR2 FYNNEI. CDR3 amino acids: CASTEGTERYGYTF. In DNA form, the CDR3 reads TGTGCCAGCACGGAGGGGACAGAACGATATGGCTACACCTTC.

DNA of the CDR3: TGTGCCAGCAGTTACCCTCCGCCAGGTCAAGGCTACACCTTC. Protein sequence: CASSYPPPGQGYTF. The chain recombines TRBV6-2 or TRBV6-3 with TRBJ1-2; D remains unclear. The CDR3 length is 14 residues. The V gene lost 2 bases and the J gene lost 8 bases, with 15 bases spanning the gap. The germline gives CDR1 MNHEY, CDR2 SVGEGT.

The table lists this clone with a few counts. This sequence joins TRBV19 and TRBJ1-1; possibly TRBD1 for D (6 bases). V was clipped by 6 bases and J by 5 bases, with 16 bases between them. The V gene's germline CDR1 is LNHDA and CDR2 SQIVND (reference sequence). This CDR3 spans 14 amino acids. The CDR3 DNA is TGTGCCAGTAGCTATAAGGGGGGCGGGACTGAAGCTTTCTTT. This translates into CASSYKGGGTEAFF. Full variable domain (outside the CDR3, taken from reference TRBV19 and TRBJ1-1): DGGITQSPKYLFRKEGQNVTLSCEQNLNHDAMYWYRQDPGQGLRLIYYSQIVNDFQKGDIAEGYSVSREKKESFPLTVTSAQKNPTAFYLCASSYKGGGTEAFFGQGTRLTVV.

The V call is TRBV11-2, the J call TRBJ1-1; D call uncertain. Germline values: CDR1 SGHAT, CDR2 FQNNGV. Trimming cost V 7 bases and J 2 bases, with 11 bases left between them. The CDR3 totals 13 residues. CDR3 amino acids: CASTRNFNTEAFF. CDR3 sequence (DNA): TGTGCCAGCACCCGGAACTTCAACACTGAAGCTTTCTTT.

This chain uses TRBV19 with TRBJ2-1; 7 bases are shared with TRBD1. Germline loops: CDR1 LNHDA, CDR2 SQIVND (reference sequence). Unmatched junction bases numbered 12, after V lost 6 bases and J lost 4 bases. The CDR3 length is 16 residues. CDR3: CASSLPTGQRYNEQFF. The CDR3 DNA follows: TGTGCCAGTAGCCTCCCAACGGGACAGAGATACAATGAGCAGTTCTTC.

The V gene is TRBV4-1, the J gene TRBJ2-7; 8 positions match TRBD1. Germline trimming cut 1 base from V and 3 bases from J; bases unmatched to any gene: 5. This CDR3 has 15 residues. Germline CDR1 and CDR2: MGHRA and YSYEKL. The CDR3 nucleotides read TGCGCCAGCAGCCAAGGCGGACAGGGTTTCTACGAGCAGTACTTC. Translation: CASSQGGQGFYEQYF.

The chain combines TRBV9 with TRBJ1-1; D is ambiguous. V gave up 6 bases and J gave up 7 bases, with 13 bases separating them. Germline V lookup: CDR1 SGDLS, CDR2 YYNGEE. The CDR3 length is 12 residues. The CDR3 nucleotides read TGTGCCAGCAAGGGAGCAGAAAATGAAGCTTTCTTT. Translating gives CASKGAENEAFF.

This sequence joins TRBV5-3 and TRBJ2-7; 7 bases fit TRBD2. TRBV5-3 is an ORF, with its function uncertain. The CDR3 length is 16 residues. The junction had 10 bases not matched to a gene; V was cut back by 4 bases and J by 0 bases. The CDR3 here is CARSLKTSRVSYEQYF. The CDR3 DNA reads as TGTGCCAGAAGCCTAAAGACTAGCCGGGTCTCCTACGAGCAGTACTTC.

This clone was detected once. The chain couples TRBV18 to TRBJ2-5; TRBD1 agrees at 9 bases. CDR1 and CDR2 from the germline V gene are KGHSH and LQKENI. The CDR3 has 16 residues. V was clipped by 3 bases and J by 5 bases; unmatched bases: 10. In DNA, the CDR3 is TGTGCCAGCTCACCTAGACCGGGACAGGGTCGTGAGACCCAGTACTTC. This codes for CASSPRPGQGRETQYF.

The V gene is TRBV25-1, the J gene TRBJ1-1; weak D call: TRBD1 (5 bases). Trimming removed 9 bases at V and 6 bases at J, with 14 bases between. The CDR3 has 12 amino acids. The V gene's germline CDR1 is MGHDK and CDR2 SYGVNS. CDR3 in DNA: TGTGCCAGTCAGGAACGGGGCTCTGAAGCTTTCTTT. Protein: CASQERGSEAFF.

The CDR3 is CASSGHEKLFF. The CDR3 bases are TGTGCCAGCAGCGGCCATGAAAAACTGTTTTTT. The chain joins TRBV2 to TRBJ1-4; no reliable D call. The CDR3 sequence is 11 residues long. The germline CDR1 and CDR2 sequences are SNHLY and FYNNEI. V lost 6 bases and J lost 6, with 5 bases in between.

CDR3 nucleotides: TGTGCCAGCAGCTGGAAGGGACAGGGTTGGAACACCATATATTTT. Translation: CASSWKGQGWNTIYF. The chain employs TRBV11-2 and TRBJ1-3; 9 bases map to TRBD1. The CDR3 is made up of 15 amino acids. Unmatched junction bases numbered 8, after V lost 4 bases and J lost 7 bases. Germline V gene lookup returns CDR1 SGHAT and CDR2 FQNNGV.